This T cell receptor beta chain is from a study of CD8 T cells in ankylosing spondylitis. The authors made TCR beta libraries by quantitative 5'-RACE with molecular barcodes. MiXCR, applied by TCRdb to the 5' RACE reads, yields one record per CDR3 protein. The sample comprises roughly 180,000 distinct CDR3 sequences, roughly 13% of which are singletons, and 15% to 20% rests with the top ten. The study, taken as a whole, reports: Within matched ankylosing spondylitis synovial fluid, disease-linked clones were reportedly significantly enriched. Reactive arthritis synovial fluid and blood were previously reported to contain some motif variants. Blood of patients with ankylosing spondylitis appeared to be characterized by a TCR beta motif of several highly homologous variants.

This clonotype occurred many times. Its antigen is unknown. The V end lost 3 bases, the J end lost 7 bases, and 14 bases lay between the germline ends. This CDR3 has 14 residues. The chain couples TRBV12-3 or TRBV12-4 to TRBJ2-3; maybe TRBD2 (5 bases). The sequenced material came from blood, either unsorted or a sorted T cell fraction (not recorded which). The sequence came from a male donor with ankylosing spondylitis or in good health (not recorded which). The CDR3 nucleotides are TGTGCCAGCAGTTTTGACATACTCGGGAATACGCAGTATTTT. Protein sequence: CASSFDILGNTQYF.